Presented here are 10 T cell receptor beta chains from one specimen sequenced in a study of cytomegalovirus exposure and HLA in healthy donors. Primers included in the PCR were 60 Vbeta and 13 Jbeta primers. Measured with immunoSEQ multiplex PCR; TCRdb has only the in-frame clones, and not every one. The sample lists roughly 130,000 clones, 8.5% occurring once. Sequencing was carried out using PBMCs. All receptors derive from a man aged 35 to 55 in good health and CMV-seronegative.

The sample holds a few counts of this clone. V is TRBV7-2 and J is TRBJ2-7; tentative D call: TRBD1 (6 bases). This CDR3 has 15 residues. Trimming removed 5 bases from V and 0 bases from J, with 14 bases in between. Germline values: CDR1 SGHTA, CDR2 FQGNSA. CDR3 residues: CASSRIQGASYEQYF. CDR3 in DNA: TGTGCCAGCAGCCGGATACAGGGAGCCTCCTACGAGCAGTACTTC.

The chain employs TRBV27 and TRBJ1-2; D is ambiguous. The germline V and J ends were trimmed by 6 bases and 4 bases, with 12 bases remaining between them. This CDR3 is 13 amino acids long. Germline CDR1 reads MNHEY; CDR2 reads SMNVEV (reference sequence). CDR3 region: CASSPSGSYGYTF. DNA of the CDR3: TGTGCCAGCAGCCCCTCAGGTTCCTATGGCTACACCTTC.

This clone showed up just a few times. The chain uses TRBV9 and TRBJ1-2; the match to TRBD1 covers 7 bases. V shed 3 bases, J shed 4 bases, and the junction held 6 bases outside the gene matches. The CDR3 is 14 residues long. CDR1 SGDLS and CDR2 YYNGEE come from the germline V gene. The CDR3: CASSEGRDSYGYTF. CDR3 sequence (DNA): TGTGCCAGCAGCGAAGGGCGGGACAGCTATGGCTACACCTTC.

The table lists this clone with a few counts. The chain couples TRBV7-9 to TRBJ1-4; 8 nucleotides align to TRBD1. Germline CDR1 is SEHNR and CDR2 is FQNEAQ (reference sequence). The CDR3 covers 15 residues. V gave up 5 bases and J gave up 3 bases; unmatched junction bases: 5. The CDR3 coding sequence is TGTGCCAGCAGCCGGACAGGGCTCGCTAATGAAAAACTGTTTTTT. Protein product: CASSRTGLANEKLFF.

This clone was observed a few times. V usage is TRBV30 and J usage is TRBJ1-5, with 7 bases fitting TRBD1. The germline CDR1 and CDR2 sequences are GTSNPN and SVGIG (reference sequence). The junction had 10 bases not matched to a gene; V was cut back by 1 base and J by 7 bases. This CDR3 is built from 15 residues. In DNA, the CDR3 is TGTGCCTGGAGTGCCCGGACAGGTGGTGGGCAGCCCCAGCATTTT. It is translated as CAWSARTGGGQPQHF.

This chain uses TRBV11-2 with TRBJ1-6, with 7 bases lining up with TRBD1. Germline CDR1 and CDR2: SGHAT and FQNNGV. The CDR3 is 16 residues long. The J segment lost 10 bases and the V segment lost 4 bases, leaving 13 bases of the junction unmatched. For the CDR3, the DNA is TGTGCCAGCAGCTCGAGTTCTACAGGGGTGCGGTCACCCCTCCACTTT. Its protein is CASSSSSTGVRSPLHF.

CDR3 nucleotides: TGTGCCAGCAAGCGGGACTTTCAAGAGACCCAGTACTTC. This gives the protein CASKRDFQETQYF. The chain employs TRBV9 and TRBJ2-5, with TRBD2 identical over 7 bases. Losses at the gene ends were 6 bases for V and 2 bases for J; bases not matched to a gene: 4. CDR1 and CDR2 (germline): SGDLS, YYNGEE. The CDR3 runs 13 residues.

A few counts support this clone. The chain combines TRBV18 with TRBJ2-3; tentatively, D is TRBD1 (5 bases). V was pared by 4 bases and J by 2 bases, with 10 bases between. The CDR3 sequence is 14 residues long. The germline gives CDR1 KGHSH, CDR2 LQKENI. The chain's CDR3 is CASSRGRLTDTQYF. The DNA of the CDR3 is TGTGCCAGCTCACGGGGCAGACTCACAGATACGCAGTATTTT.

A few counts support this clone. The rearrangement uses TRBV9 and TRBJ2-2; tentative D call: TRBD1 (5 bases). From germline, CDR1 is SGDLS and CDR2 YYNGEE. The V and J ends lost 4 bases and 0 bases respectively, with 13 bases between them. The CDR3 sequence is 16 residues long. CDR3 sequence: CASSPLGRANTGELFF. The CDR3 region has the DNA TGTGCCAGCAGCCCTCTCGGCAGGGCGAACACCGGGGAGCTGTTTTTT.

This clone was recorded a few times. The CDR3 region has the DNA TGCGCCAGCAGCTTGGTTGCGGGGACTCTCGACAATGAGCAGTTCTTC. Translation: CASSLVAGTLDNEQFF. V gene TRBV5-1 combines with J gene TRBJ2-1, with D perhaps TRBD2 (6 bases). The CDR3 sequence is 16 residues long. The V and J ends lost 0 bases and 5 bases respectively, with 15 bases between them. The germline V gene has CDR1 SGHRS and CDR2 YFSETQ.